This entry describes one TCR beta chain. What this receptor recognizes is not known. It has no much larger one-base neighbor in the sample; base qualities were not kept. This record comes from a study of shared T cell receptors in the human thymus (dated by TCRdb to about 2021). About the full investigation: The study investigated the way shared, self-reactive T-cell receptor alpha chains are produced in the human thymus.

There are 12 amino acids in the CDR3, from cysteine to phenylalanine inclusive. Just CDR3 DNA is preserved here, 36 bases in frame from base 1. As encoded in the germline V gene, CDR1 is SGHVS while CDR2 is FQNEAQ. The junction shows trimming of 5 bases on V and 10 bases on J, and the gene matches do not reach 6 bases of it. Library prep was done by the immunoSEQ multiplex PCR assay. The table was pulled from immuneACCESS by TCRdb, which kept in-frame rearrangements only. Such tables lose some clones; where checked, under half of the loss comes from unresolved V genes, and the rest has no known cause. In all, the sample holds about 660,000 clones, and roughly 88% of those were seen once. 0.0085% to 0.012% of the sample goes to the ten largest clones. This sample also appeared in a second study, on human thymus T cells. Taken from the second paper: The donors were immunologically healthy infants in Finland who had open corrective cardiac surgery for congenital heart defects. Thymus tissue was obtained as surgical resects removed during corrective cardiac surgery. V and J gene segment usage appeared biased in both thymic and peripheral blood repertoires. According to the related research, thymic TCR repertoires were highly overlapping among unrelated individuals. The study described the TCR alpha and beta repertoires in eight or nine infant thymus samples and a few matching peripheral blood samples. Donor ages ranging from about 7 to 250 days were recorded, and more than five male and a couple of female infants were included in the cohort. Thymocytes were mechanically released from the tissue and were stored as pellets of about 10-30 million cells at -70 degrees C. A QIAsymphony instrument was used to extract genomic DNA from the frozen cell pellets. The immunoSEQ multiplex PCR assay was used to amplify the TCRB and TCRAD loci from a standardized quantity of quality-controlled genomic DNA. The amplicons spanned the V(D)J region and were long enough to cover the CDR3 and allow V and J genes to be identified. The commercial immunoSEQ service was used to sequence amplicons on an Illumina platform. Primer bias and sequencing errors were corrected using previously described methods, and TCRAD and TCRB definitions followed the IMGT database. Repertoires were analysed with immunoSEQ Analyzer 3.0 and VDJTools, covering basic statistics, V/J segment usage, diversity estimates, rarefaction and pairwise overlap. To estimate diversity, the Chao1, ChaoE, Efron-Thisted, Shannon and inverse Simpson indices were applied, and diversity was also estimated on datasets down-sampled to the smallest sample. Repertoire overlap was determined by strict matching of CDR3 nucleotide sequence, V gene and J gene, and Jaccard-based multidimensional scaling clustering was applied. On average, thymus samples gave about 750,000 unique TCRB clonotypes, whereas blood samples gave about 92,000.

The receptor was derived from a boy younger than two with a congenital heart defect. Donor details come from another sample of the same person, matched by shared clones. Sequenced: thymocytes. The receptor chain draws on TRBV7-8 and TRBJ1-2; 8 central nucleotides agree with TRBD1. The CDR3 reads as follows: CASSPGQGAYTF. DNA sequence: TGTGCCAGCAGCCCCGGACAGGGCGCCTACACCTTC.